Following are 11 T cell receptor beta chains from one sample sequenced in a study of T cells in Graves' hyperthyroidism and ophthalmopathy. TCR beta CDR3 region amplification was performed from RNA transcripts. The HTBI primer set was used in a first-round RT-PCR of the TCR CDR3. TCRdb fed the multiplex PCR reads into MiXCR, producing one record per CDR3 protein. The sample includes under 200,000 distinct CDR3 sequences, over 8% of them seen just once. The specimen sequenced was blood. These receptors were obtained from a young woman with Graves' hyperthyroidism that later progressed to Graves' ophthalmopathy.

The chain employs TRBV27 and TRBJ1-2; D is ambiguous. Germline V CDR1 and CDR2: MNHEY, SMNVEV (reference sequence). The CDR3 loop spans 13 amino acids. V was shortened by 6 bases and J by 8 bases, with 16 bases between the two germline ends. The CDR3 nucleotides read TGTGCCAGCAGCCCTGAATTGGTGGGGGGCTACACCTTC. This encodes CASSPELVGGYTF.

This clonotype was counted ten times or more. V usage is TRBV3-1 and J usage is TRBJ1-6, with 12 bases aligning to TRBD1. Trimming cost V 1 base and J 8 bases; bases outside gene matches: 3. This CDR3 spans 16 amino acids. Germline values: CDR1 LGHDT, CDR2 YNNKEL (reference sequence). CDR3 sequence reads: CASSQGDRGRYSPLHF. Here the CDR3 DNA reads TGTGCCAGCAGCCAAGGGGACAGGGGGCGATATTCACCCCTCCACTTT.

In its sample, this clonotype was seen many times. The gene calls are TRBV10-3 and TRBJ1-5, with a weak D call TRBD1 (5 bases). The germline V and J ends were trimmed by 0 bases and 3 bases, with 9 bases remaining between them. CDR3 size: 15 residues. Germline-derived CDR1 and CDR2 are ENHRY and SYGVKD. Here the CDR3 DNA reads TGTGCCATCAGTGAGTCGGACACTAACAATCAGCCCCAGCATTTT. Translated, it gives CAISESDTNNQPQHF.

The J gene is TRBJ1-3, the V gene TRBV4-1; D is unclear. The CDR3 runs 17 residues. Germline V CDR1 and CDR2: MGHRA, YSYEKL. The V end lost 3 bases, the J end lost 0 bases, and 15 bases lay between the germline ends. DNA of the CDR3: TGCGCCAGCAGCCAGATCGGTAGTGAACGCTCTGGAAACACCATATATTTT. Its protein is CASSQIGSERSGNTIYF.

The chain couples TRBV28 to TRBJ2-2; a weak D match, TRBD1 (5 bases). In germline, CDR1 is MDHEN, CDR2 SYDVKM. The CDR3 length is 15 residues. Between the trimmed V and J ends, which lost 1 base and 3 bases, there was a span of 9 bases. The chain's CDR3 is CASSLLGVDTGELFF. CDR3 DNA sequence: TGTGCCAGCAGTTTATTAGGGGTGGACACCGGGGAGCTGTTTTTT.

Many counts were recorded for this clonotype. The V and J genes are TRBV24-1 and TRBJ1-2, with unresolved D. Germline V CDR1 and CDR2: KGHDR, SFDVKD. V lost 7 bases and J lost 0, with 8 bases in between. The CDR3 runs to 13 residues. The CDR3 is CATRDGTNYGYTF. The CDR3 region has the DNA TGTGCCACCAGGGACGGGACTAACTATGGCTACACCTTC.

This clonotype was counted only a few times. The rearrangement joins TRBV6-1 to TRBJ1-2, with D possibly matching TRBD1 (6 bases). Germline CDR1 MNHNS, CDR2 SASEGT. The CDR3 has 15 residues. V gave up 6 bases and J gave up 4 bases, with 18 bases separating them. The CDR3 is CASSHKTGLLYGYTF. Here the CDR3 DNA reads TGTGCCAGCAGCCATAAGACAGGTTTACTCTATGGCTACACCTTC.

The sample holds many counts of this clonotype. V is TRBV7-9 and J is TRBJ1-1; D gene unclear. From germline, CDR1 is SEHNR and CDR2 FQNEAQ (reference sequence). The CDR3 contains 13 residues. Deletions cut 1 base from V and 5 bases from J, with 8 bases between. CDR3 nucleotide sequence: TGTGCCAGCAGCTTAGTGTCTGGGACTGAAGCTTTCTTT. Its protein product is CASSLVSGTEAFF.

This clonotype has at least ten counts. The CDR3 protein is CASSEGRGTGYNEQFF. The CDR3, as DNA: TGTGCCAGCAGTGAGGGACGGGGGACGGGTTACAATGAGCAGTTCTTC. The chain carries TRBV2 and TRBJ2-1; D perhaps matches TRBD2 (6 bases). The CDR3 totals 16 residues. The germline V gene has CDR1 SNHLY and CDR2 FYNNEI. V lost 3 bases, J lost 4 bases, and 16 bases lay in between.

This clonotype was recorded many times. V gene TRBV7-9 combines with J gene TRBJ1-1; no clear D. Germline CDR1 and CDR2: SEHNR and FQNEAQ (reference sequence). V was shortened by 6 bases and J by 5 bases, with 13 bases between the two germline ends. This CDR3 has 13 amino acids. For the CDR3, the DNA is TGTGCCAGCAGAAACGGTATGAGTACTGAAGCTTTCTTT. Translated: CASRNGMSTEAFF.

This clonotype came up many times. The V gene is TRBV12-3 or TRBV12-4, the J gene TRBJ1-5; no reliable D call. The CDR3 has 15 amino acids. Between the trimmed V and J ends, which lost 5 bases and 1 base, there was a span of 12 bases. CDR3 region: CASSPPGRSNQPQHF. The CDR3 bases are TGTGCCAGCAGTCCCCCCGGACGGAGCAATCAGCCCCAGCATTTT.